Included here is one TCR beta chain sequence, with context. These data belong to a study of monozygotic twins with inflammatory bowel disease. Molecular identifiers with 6-nucleotide sample barcodes were added during cDNA synthesis via template switching. TCRdb reprocessed the 5' RACE reads and keeps a single row for each CDR3 protein, giving no DNA. The specimen's table records 400,000 to 500,000 distinct CDR3 sequences. Germline values: CDR1 MDHEN, CDR2 SYDVKM. The CDR3 consists of 14 residues. J is TRBJ1-3 and V is TRBV28. This clonotype was sampled from a human donor with ulcerative colitis or Crohn's disease, or a healthy co-twin of an affected twin (not recorded which). The sample comprised blood. The CDR3 loop is CASSLSQVGNTIYF.